These T cell receptor beta chains were read from a single sample in a study of cytomegalovirus exposure and HLA in healthy donors. Sequenced by immunoSEQ multiplex PCR; TCRdb stores in-frame clones only, minus some. The sample carries 150,000 to 200,000 clones, under 85% recorded once. The source material was PBMCs. Receptor source: a human donor in good health. The CDR3 runs from the conserved cysteine through the conserved F or W. A D gene is named only where the DNA matches it firmly. The size of a clone is reported for some rows only, either as once, few or many, or as a class for expanded clones.

D gene,J gene,V gene,clone size,CDR3 protein,CDR3 DNA
TRBD2,TRBJ2-2,TRBV7-8,few,CASSVTSGGDPVGGELFF,TGTGCCAGCAGCGTCACTAGCGGGGGGGATCCCGTAGGCGGGGAGCTGTTTTTT
NA,TRBJ1-1,TRBV6-1,NA,CASIRGNTEAFF,TGTGCCAGCATCCGGGGGAACACTGAAGCTTTCTTT
TRBD1,TRBJ1-3,TRBV11-2,NA,CASSSQGASGNTIYF,TGTGCCAGCAGCTCCCAGGGGGCGTCTGGAAACACCATATATTTT
TRBD2,TRBJ2-7,TRBV30,NA,CACSRGGASYEQYF,TGTGCCTGCAGCCGGGGGGGAGCCTCCTACGAGCAGTACTTC
NA,TRBJ2-7,TRBV18,NA,CASSPRVETSYEQYF,TGTGCCAGCTCACCACGGGTGGAGACTTCCTACGAGCAGTACTTC
TRBD2,TRBJ2-7,TRBV19,few,CASSSTGTSGAYEQYF,TGTGCCAGTAGTAGTACCGGGACTAGCGGCGCCTACGAGCAGTACTTC
TRBD1,TRBJ1-5,TRBV6-1,NA,CASSEGAGGDQPQHF,TGTGCCAGCAGTGAAGGGGCAGGGGGCGATCAGCCCCAGCATTTT
NA,TRBJ1-2,TRBV2,NA,CASSDYRVGGYTF,TGTGCCAGCAGTGACTACAGGGTTGGTGGCTACACCTTC
NA,TRBJ1-1,TRBV6-1,NA,CASSYLAEAFF,TGTGCCAGCAGCTACTTAGCTGAAGCTTTCTTT
NA,TRBJ1-5,TRBV2,NA,CASTPGQGSNQPQHF,TGTGCCAGCACGCCGGGACAAGGAAGTAATCAGCCCCAGCATTTT
TRBD1,TRBJ1-5,TRBV19,NA,CASSPGGGQPQHF,TGTGCCAGTAGTCCAGGGGGCGGTCAGCCCCAGCATTTT
NA,TRBJ2-7,TRBV5-6,NA,CASNPSGAAYDQYF,TGTGCCAGCAACCCCTCAGGGGCGGCGTATGATCAGTACTTC
TRBD2,TRBJ2-3,TRBV7-9,NA,CASSLFGGGRDTQYF,TGTGCCAGCAGCTTATTTGGCGGGGGGAGGGATACGCAGTATTTT
TRBD1,TRBJ2-2,TRBV18,NA,CASSQPGTGSRGELFF,TGTGCCAGCTCCCAACCCGGGACAGGGTCGCGCGGGGAGCTGTTTTTT
NA,TRBJ2-7,TRBV2,NA,CASMGRDGAYEQYF,TGTGCCAGCATGGGGCGGGACGGAGCCTACGAGCAGTACTTC
TRBD1,TRBJ1-1,TRBV11-2,NA,CASSAQGPGTEAFF,TGTGCCAGCAGCGCACAGGGGCCGGGGACTGAAGCTTTCTTT
NA,TRBJ1-6,TRBV7-2,NA,CASRTGNSPLHF,TGTGCCAGCAGAACAGGGAATTCACCCCTCCACTTT
NA,TRBJ2-4,TRBV4-1,few,CASSQTPIHVPRLGSIQYF,TGCGCCAGCAGCCAAACCCCTATCCACGTCCCTAGACTGGGGAGCATTCAGTACTTC
NA,TRBJ2-6,TRBV6-4,medium-sized,CASSEDNSGANVLTF,TGTGCCAGCAGTGAAGACAACTCTGGGGCCAACGTCCTGACTTTC
TRBD2,TRBJ2-2,TRBV5-1,NA,CASSRTSGGTGELFF,TGCGCCAGCAGCCGGACTAGCGGGGGGACCGGGGAGCTGTTTTTT
NA,TRBJ2-7,TRBV19,NA,CASRNPGSTYEQYF,TGTGCCAGTAGAAACCCCGGGTCCACCTACGAGCAGTACTTC
NA,TRBJ2-7,TRBV7-3,NA,CASSPQGPHYEQYF,TGTGCCAGCAGCCCACAGGGACCACACTACGAGCAGTACTTC
NA,TRBJ2-5,TRBV18,NA,CASSPSIQETQYF,TGTGCCAGCTCACCGTCCATCCAAGAGACCCAGTACTTC
NA,TRBJ1-1,TRBV15,NA,CATSRDRGNTEAFF,TGTGCCACCAGCAGAGATCGGGGTAACACTGAAGCTTTCTTT
TRBD1,TRBJ1-6,TRBV5-1,NA,CASSVQHRGNSPLHF,TGCGCCAGCAGCGTCCAGCACAGGGGGAATTCACCCCTCCACTTT
TRBD2,TRBJ2-1,TRBV9,NA,CASSQTSGGGDEQFF,TGTGCCAGCAGTCAGACTAGCGGGGGGGGTGATGAGCAGTTCTTC
TRBD1,TRBJ2-3,TRBV10-3,NA,CAISDDRVATDTQYF,TGTGCCATCAGTGACGACAGGGTGGCCACAGATACGCAGTATTTT
NA,TRBJ1-2,TRBV9,NA,CASSADSMPYGYTF,TGTGCCAGCAGCGCGGACAGTATGCCCTATGGCTACACCTTC
NA,TRBJ1-5,TRBV6-4,NA,CASSPQGGSNQPQHF,TGTGCCAGCAGTCCCCAAGGGGGAAGCAATCAGCCCCAGCATTTT